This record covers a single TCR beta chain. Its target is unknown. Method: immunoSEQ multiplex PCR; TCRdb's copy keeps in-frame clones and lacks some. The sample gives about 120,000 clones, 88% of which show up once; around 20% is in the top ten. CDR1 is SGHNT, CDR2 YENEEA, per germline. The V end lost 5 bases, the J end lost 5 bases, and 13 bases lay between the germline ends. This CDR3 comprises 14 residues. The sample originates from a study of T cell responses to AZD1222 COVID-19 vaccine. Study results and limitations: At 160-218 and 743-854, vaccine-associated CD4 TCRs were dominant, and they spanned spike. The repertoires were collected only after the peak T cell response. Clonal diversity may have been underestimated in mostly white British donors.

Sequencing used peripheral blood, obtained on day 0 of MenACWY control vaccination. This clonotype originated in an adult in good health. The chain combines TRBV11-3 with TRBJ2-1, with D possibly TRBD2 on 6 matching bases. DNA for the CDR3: TGTGCCAGCAGCCGCGGGAATTCGGACAATGAGCAGTTCTTC. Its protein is CASSRGNSDNEQFF. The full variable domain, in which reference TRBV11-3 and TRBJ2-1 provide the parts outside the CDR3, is EAGVVQSPRYKIIEKKQPVAFWCNPISGHNTLYWYLQNLGQGPELLIRYENEEAVDDSQLPKDRFSAERLKGVDSTLKIQPAELGDSAVYLCASSRGNSDNEQFFGPGTRLTVL.